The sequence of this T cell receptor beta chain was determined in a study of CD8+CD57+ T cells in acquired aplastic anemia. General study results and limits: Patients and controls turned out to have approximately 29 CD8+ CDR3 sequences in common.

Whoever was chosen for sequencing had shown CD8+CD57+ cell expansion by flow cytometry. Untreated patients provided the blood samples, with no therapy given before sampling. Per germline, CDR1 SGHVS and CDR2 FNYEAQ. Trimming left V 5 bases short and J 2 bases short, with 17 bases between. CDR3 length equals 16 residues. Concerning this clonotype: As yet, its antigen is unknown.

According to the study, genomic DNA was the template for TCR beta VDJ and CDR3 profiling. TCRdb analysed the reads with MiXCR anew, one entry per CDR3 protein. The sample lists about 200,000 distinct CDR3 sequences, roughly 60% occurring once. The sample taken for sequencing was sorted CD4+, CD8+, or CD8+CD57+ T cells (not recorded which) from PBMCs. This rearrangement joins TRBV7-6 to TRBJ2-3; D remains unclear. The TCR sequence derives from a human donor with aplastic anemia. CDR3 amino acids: CASSPLGKGITDTQYF. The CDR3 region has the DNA TGTGCCAGCAGCCCCCTGGGGAAGGGCATCACAGATACGCAGTATTTT.